The rows below give T cell receptor beta chains drawn from one sample of a study of OX40 agonist ivuxolimab in advanced cancers. Measured with immunoSEQ multiplex PCR; TCRdb has only the in-frame clones, and not every one. The table records approximately 76,000 clones, over 90% of them present only once. The specimen comprised CD4+ or CD8+ T cells sorted from blood, sampled in a trial of the OX40 agonist ivuxolimab. Source of these receptors: an adult with an advanced solid tumor such as melanoma, head and neck, liver or kidney cancer. CDR3s include the opening cysteine and the closing phenylalanine or tryptophan. Each record gives: D gene, V gene, clone size, J gene, CDR3 protein, CDR3 DNA. A D gene is named only where the DNA matches it firmly. Clone size appears in some rows only: once, few, many, or a class for an expanded clone.

d_call: .
v_call: TRBV7-8
clone_size: once
j_call: TRBJ1-2
cdr3_aa: CASSLGERGYTF
cdr3_nt: TGTGCCAGCAGCTTAGGGGAGAGGGGCTACACCTTC

d_call: .
v_call: TRBV27
clone_size: .
j_call: TRBJ1-1
cdr3_aa: CASTQHRGGVNTEAFF
cdr3_nt: TGTGCCAGCACACAACATCGGGGGGGTGTGAACACTGAAGCTTTCTTT

d_call: TRBD2
v_call: TRBV6-6
clone_size: .
j_call: TRBJ2-1
cdr3_aa: CASSSPAGGLYNEQFF
cdr3_nt: TGTGCCAGCAGTTCCCCAGCGGGGGGCCTCTACAATGAGCAGTTCTTC

d_call: TRBD2
v_call: TRBV4-1
clone_size: .
j_call: TRBJ2-7
cdr3_aa: CASSPVTPLAGGLAQYF
cdr3_nt: TGCGCCAGCAGCCCGGTCACCCCACTGGCGGGGGGTTTGGCGCAGTACTTC

d_call: TRBD2
v_call: TRBV5-6
clone_size: .
j_call: TRBJ2-5
cdr3_aa: CASSLDLAGGPETQYF
cdr3_nt: TGTGCCAGCAGCTTGGATCTAGCGGGGGGCCCCGAGACCCAGTACTTC

d_call: TRBD1
v_call: TRBV13
clone_size: .
j_call: TRBJ2-7
cdr3_aa: CASSLEVRTGEQYF
cdr3_nt: TGTGCCAGCAGCTTAGAAGTAAGGACAGGCGAGCAGTACTTC

d_call: .
v_call: TRBV30
clone_size: .
j_call: TRBJ1-5
cdr3_aa: CAWSVGGKDQPQHF
cdr3_nt: TGTGCCTGGAGTGTGGGGGGTAAAGATCAGCCCCAGCATTTT

d_call: TRBD1
v_call: TRBV11-2
clone_size: .
j_call: TRBJ1-2
cdr3_aa: CASSLWVGQEWSNYGYTF
cdr3_nt: TGTGCCAGCAGCTTATGGGTCGGACAGGAGTGGTCTAACTATGGCTACACCTTC

d_call: .
v_call: TRBV27
clone_size: .
j_call: TRBJ2-1
cdr3_aa: CASSFRDYNEQFF
cdr3_nt: TGTGCCAGCAGTTTCAGGGACTACAATGAGCAGTTCTTC

d_call: TRBD1
v_call: TRBV10-3
clone_size: .
j_call: TRBJ2-1
cdr3_aa: CAISPLDRSSYNEQFF
cdr3_nt: TGTGCCATCAGCCCCCTGGACAGGAGCTCCTACAATGAGCAGTTCTTC

d_call: TRBD2
v_call: TRBV15
clone_size: .
j_call: TRBJ2-1
cdr3_aa: CATSSAGAYNEQFF
cdr3_nt: TGTGCCACCAGTTCAGCGGGGGCCTACAATGAGCAGTTCTTC

d_call: TRBD1
v_call: TRBV19
clone_size: .
j_call: TRBJ1-2
cdr3_aa: CASNLRTGGPLDGYTF
cdr3_nt: TGTGCCAGTAACCTACGGACAGGGGGCCCTCTTGATGGCTACACCTTC

d_call: TRBD2
v_call: TRBV30
clone_size: .
j_call: TRBJ2-1
cdr3_aa: CAWIGVREYLDEQFF
cdr3_nt: TGTGCCTGGATCGGTGTGCGGGAGTATTTGGATGAGCAGTTCTTC

d_call: .
v_call: TRBV4-1
clone_size: .
j_call: TRBJ2-7
cdr3_aa: CASSQLPGGNEQYF
cdr3_nt: TGCGCCAGCAGCCAGTTGCCCGGGGGAAACGAGCAGTACTTC

d_call: .
v_call: TRBV27
clone_size: .
j_call: TRBJ2-7
cdr3_aa: CASSLWPGSSYEQYF
cdr3_nt: TGTGCCAGCAGTTTATGGCCAGGGAGCTCCTACGAGCAGTACTTC

d_call: .
v_call: TRBV5-5
clone_size: .
j_call: TRBJ2-7
cdr3_aa: CASSVKNEQYF
cdr3_nt: TGTGCCAGCAGCGTCAAAAACGAGCAGTACTTC

d_call: .
v_call: TRBV9
clone_size: .
j_call: TRBJ1-2
cdr3_aa: CASSSQDPAGGYTF
cdr3_nt: TGTGCCAGCAGCTCCCAGGACCCTGCTGGCGGCTACACCTTC

d_call: .
v_call: TRBV2
clone_size: .
j_call: TRBJ2-3
cdr3_aa: CASSDRARSSTDTQYF
cdr3_nt: TGTGCCAGCAGTGACCGAGCTCGGAGTAGCACAGATACGCAGTATTTT

d_call: .
v_call: TRBV19
clone_size: .
j_call: TRBJ1-2
cdr3_aa: CASSITRDGYTF
cdr3_nt: TGTGCCAGTAGTATAACCAGGGATGGCTACACCTTC

d_call: .
v_call: TRBV5-4
clone_size: .
j_call: TRBJ2-3
cdr3_aa: CASSQGLTATDTQYF
cdr3_nt: TGTGCCAGCAGCCAGGGACTGACAGCAACAGATACGCAGTATTTT